This TCR beta chain was retrieved from a study of type 1 regulatory T cells. Background on the study: This in vitro CD4 product, T-allo10, is enriched for Tr1 cells and alloantigen-specific.

T-allo10 cells from the graft donor were described as anergic, host-alloantigen-specific, and alloantigen-specific suppressors. Each CDR3 protein gets one entry after TCRdb re-called the reads with MiXCR. The data show tens of thousands of distinct CDR3 sequences, 55% to 75% seen once. Regarding this clonotype: Its antigen is undetermined.

Per the germline V gene, CDR1 is ENHRY and CDR2 is SYGVKD. The CDR3 contains 16 residues. J lost 2 bases, V lost 3 bases, and 7 bases had no gene match. Sequenced material: cultured T cells, either the whole culture or a sorted T cell fraction (not recorded which). Subset described: Tr1-enriched cell product generated in vitro against host alloantigens. The clonotype was recovered from a human donor in good health. V is TRBV10-3 and J is TRBJ2-3, with 8 nucleotides matching TRBD2. CDR3 loop: CAISEGGGGFTDTQYF. CDR3 nucleotides: TGTGCCATCAGTGAAGGAGGCGGGGGGTTCACAGATACGCAGTATTTT.